The clone carrying this T cell receptor beta chain has ten or more counts. Antigen: not known. CDR3 length: 14 amino acids. The V gene lost 2 bases and the J gene lost 2 bases, with 9 bases spanning the gap. Germline V gives CDR1 SEHNR, CDR2 FQNEAQ (reference sequence). Healthy Caucasians provided all donations. The data stem from a study of identical twins. Whole-study findings and limits: Modelling approaches yielded underestimates of out-of-frame TCR alpha sharing between monozygotic twins.

MiXCR, applied by TCRdb to the 5' RACE reads, yields one record per CDR3 protein. The table lists fewer than 350,000 distinct CDR3 sequences, approximately 8% of them singletons. This same sample was also part of a study on yellow fever vaccine responses in identical twins.

The receptor comes from a young woman in good health. The specimen sequenced was memory (CD45RO+) T cells sorted from blood. J is TRBJ1-2 and V is TRBV7-9; no clear D gene. CDR3 sequence: CASSLLSINYGYTF. As DNA, the CDR3 is TGTGCCAGCAGCTTACTCAGTATAAACTATGGCTACACCTTC.